This T cell receptor (beta chain) was identified during a study of Ad26.COV2.S vaccination and SARS-CoV-2 variants. Study information: COV1001, an Ad26.COV2.S trial, supplied this vaccine-arm donor. Each vaccinee took Ad26.COV2.S intramuscularly, once or twice 56 days apart.

Study results and caveats: Marked by substantial breadth, spike-specific CD8+ and CD4+ T cell responses were reportedly seen after vaccination.

Data came from immunoSEQ multiplex PCR; TCRdb stores just in-frame clones and leaves some out. The sample yields some 500,000 clones, about 91% seen once. A note on this clone: Its target is not known.

The treatment here: over 15 received Ad26.COV2.S at low or high dose, single or two shots; about 5 received placebo; per-sample allocation not given. The study sampled participants on day 63 after the first vaccine or placebo injection. CDR1 and CDR2 (germline): SGHTA, FQGTGA. The CDR3 runs to 13 residues. The V gene end was trimmed by 5 bases and the J gene end by 10 bases; junction bases not matched to a gene: 4. The origin of this receptor is a person aged 18-65 years who received the Ad26.COV2.S COVID-19 vaccine or a placebo. Specimen: peripheral blood, collected in a trial of Ad26.COV2.S vaccine versus placebo. The rearrangement links TRBV7-3 to TRBJ2-1; TRBD1 matches 11 bases. The CDR3 loop is CASSPRDRGEQFF. In DNA, the CDR3 is TGTGCCAGCAGCCCCCGGGACAGGGGGGAGCAGTTCTTC.